The 17 T cell receptor beta chains given below trace back to one sample, sequenced in a study of blood T cell repertoires in COVID-19. Sequenced by immunoSEQ multiplex PCR; TCRdb stores in-frame clones only, minus some. The sample contains hundreds of thousands of clones, roughly 80% of which appear only once. Specimen: PBMCs or T cells enriched from blood (not recorded which). The receptors stem from a man aged 40-55 years who had been exposed to COVID-19.

The table lists this clone with a count of one. This chain joins TRBV3-1 (or the pseudogene TRBV3-2) and TRBJ2-7; 8 bases are a match to TRBD2. The V segment lost 3 bases and the J segment 5 bases; nucleotides outside the gene matches: 12. Germline CDR1 reads LGHDT; CDR2 reads YNNKEL (reference sequence). There are 16 residues in the CDR3. This chain's CDR3 is CASSQDPGLVGNEQYF. The CDR3 region has the DNA TGTGCCAGCAGCCAGGATCCGGGACTAGTAGGAAACGAGCAGTACTTC.

CDR3 nucleotides: TGTGCCAGCAGGGACGGGACTAGCGCCACTACGGATACGCAGTATTTT. It encodes CASRDGTSATTDTQYF. This rearrangement joins TRBV7-2 to TRBJ2-3, with 10 bases identical to TRBD2. Unmatched junction bases numbered 12, after V lost 6 bases and J lost 6 bases. Germline V gene data show CDR1 as SGHTA and CDR2 as FQGNSA. The CDR3 is 16 residues long.

This chain uses TRBV7-3 with TRBJ1-2; no definite D call. With 3 bases removed from V and 6 bases from J, the gap between germline ends came to 11 bases. The CDR3 is 13 residues long. The germline gives CDR1 SGHTA, CDR2 FQGTGA. CDR3 in DNA: TGTGCCAGCAGCTTCTCCCTCGGGGATGGCTACACCTTC. Encoded protein: CASSFSLGDGYTF. Using reference TRBV7-3 and TRBJ1-2 for the parts outside the CDR3, the full variable domain is GAGVSQTPSNKVTEKGKYVELRCDPISGHTALYWYRQSLGQGPEFLIYFQGTGAADDSGLPNDRFFAVRPEGSVSTLKIQRTERGDSAVYLCASSFSLGDGYTFGSGTRLTVV.

The chain joins TRBV7-3 to TRBJ2-7; tentatively, D is TRBD1 (5 bases). The CDR3 is made up of 14 amino acids. Germline CDR1 and CDR2: SGHTA and FQGTGA. V was clipped by 3 bases and J by 6 bases, with 15 bases between them. CDR3 nucleotide sequence: TGTGCCAGCAGCTTCGACAGCCCCTCCGGCGAGCAGTACTTC. The encoded protein is CASSFDSPSGEQYF.

J is TRBJ1-4 and V is TRBV19, with 12 bases identical to TRBD1. The CDR3 spans 17 residues. Unmatched junction bases numbered 9, after V lost 8 bases and J lost 2 bases. Germline V gives CDR1 LNHDA, CDR2 SQIVND (reference sequence). For the CDR3, the DNA is TGTGCCAGTGGGACAGGGGGCTACGACCAGACTAATGAAAAACTGTTTTTT. This translates into CASGTGGYDQTNEKLFF.

To note about this clone: This CDR3 is also generated by other DNA sequences in the sample. CDR3 protein: CASSSGTSGSDTQYF. CDR3 DNA: TGTGCCAGCAGCTCCGGGACTAGCGGGTCAGATACGCAGTATTTT. This chain uses TRBV6-5 with TRBJ2-3, with 12 nucleotides matching TRBD2. This CDR3 has 15 amino acids. The J segment lost 4 bases and the V segment lost 6 bases, leaving 5 bases of the junction unmatched. Germline lookup yields CDR1 MNHEY and CDR2 SVGAGI.

The chain has TRBV7-9 and TRBJ2-7; 9 nucleotides agree with TRBD2. CDR1 and CDR2 (germline): SEHNR, FQNEAQ (reference sequence). CDR3 length equals 16 residues. J gave up 4 bases and V 5 bases, and 12 bases lay outside the gene matches. CDR3 loop: CASSHYLSGSKYEQYF. CDR3 sequence (DNA): TGTGCCAGCAGCCACTACCTTAGCGGGAGTAAGTACGAGCAGTACTTC.

The V gene is TRBV7-9, the J gene TRBJ2-2; tentatively, D is TRBD1 or TRBD2 (6 bases each). The CDR3 runs 13 residues. Per the germline V gene, CDR1 is SEHNR and CDR2 is FQNEAQ (reference sequence). Trimming pared 5 bases from V and 6 bases from J, leaving 10 bases between. The chain's CDR3 is CASSRGESGELFF. CDR3 DNA sequence: TGTGCCAGCAGCAGGGGGGAGTCCGGGGAGCTGTTTTTT.

The V and J genes are TRBV7-9 and TRBJ2-3; 9 positions agree with TRBD2. This CDR3 has 16 residues. From germline, CDR1 is SEHNR and CDR2 FQNEAQ (reference sequence). The V gene end was trimmed by 5 bases and the J gene end by 3 bases; junction bases not matched to a gene: 9. CDR3 residues: CASSAQGTSGTDTQYF. The CDR3 DNA is TGTGCCAGCAGCGCACAAGGTACTAGCGGGACAGATACGCAGTATTTT.

The chain carries TRBV7-9 and TRBJ2-3; TRBD1 might be the D (6 bases). V lost 5 bases to trimming and J lost 8 bases, with 17 bases between them. CDR1 is SEHNR, CDR2 FQNEAQ, per germline (reference sequence). This CDR3 region has 14 residues. CDR3 coding DNA: TGTGCCAGCAGCAATACGAGACAGGCTGGTACGCAGTATTTT. This encodes CASSNTRQAGTQYF.

V usage is TRBV5-1 and J usage is TRBJ2-2; 7 positions match TRBD2. The ends lost 0 bases at V and 3 bases at J; junction bases unmatched: 5. This CDR3 is 16 amino acids long. Germline CDR1 reads SGHRS; CDR2 reads YFSETQ. The CDR3, as DNA: TGCGCCAGCAGCTTGGTCAGCGGGGCCTACACCGGGGAGCTGTTTTTT. Amino acids: CASSLVSGAYTGELFF. Full variable domain (rest looked up from reference TRBV5-1 and TRBJ2-2): KAGVTQTPRYLIKTRGQQVTLSCSPISGHRSVSWYQQTPGQGLQFLFEYFSETQRNKGNFPGRFSGRQFSNSRSEMNVSTLELGDSALYLCASSLVSGAYTGELFFGEGSRLTVL.

The V and J genes are TRBV5-1 and TRBJ1-2; possibly TRBD1 for D (5 bases). Germline CDR1 is SGHRS and CDR2 is YFSETQ. The CDR3 contains 13 residues. V dropped 5 bases and J dropped 5 bases, with 13 bases sitting between them. CDR3 sequence reads: CASSGARTYGYTF. The DNA for the CDR3 is TGCGCCAGCAGTGGGGCACGAACTTATGGCTACACCTTC.

The chain has TRBV5-8 and TRBJ2-7; 10 nucleotides match TRBD1. The CDR3 consists of 14 residues. Germline V gene sequence: CDR1 SGHTS, CDR2 YDEGEE. Trimming at V came to 3 bases and at J to 3 bases, leaving 3 bases not matched to a gene. As DNA, the CDR3 is TGTGCCAGCAGCTCCGGGACAGGGGTCTACGAGCAGTACTTC. Residues: CASSSGTGVYEQYF.

The chain carries TRBV6-5 and TRBJ2-5; 8 bases map to TRBD1. Germline V lookup: CDR1 MNHEY, CDR2 SVGAGI. Trimming took 5 bases from V and 3 from J; bases not matched to a gene: 5. The CDR3 sequence is 14 residues long. CDR3 nucleotides: TGTGCCAGCAGTCCCCGGACAGGGAAAGAGACCCAGTACTTC. The encoded protein is CASSPRTGKETQYF.

The gene calls are TRBV5-4 and TRBJ2-3; tentatively, D is TRBD1 (5 bases). V dropped 3 bases and J dropped 4 bases, with 18 bases sitting between them. Germline CDR1 SGHNT, CDR2 YYREEE (reference sequence). The CDR3 runs 16 residues. CDR3 sequence: CASSSKIRSGSDTQYF. CDR3 sequence (DNA): TGTGCCAGCAGCTCTAAGATTCGGTCAGGGTCAGATACGCAGTATTTT.

This rearrangement joins TRBV10-3 to TRBJ2-7; 9 positions match TRBD1. There are 15 residues in the CDR3. CDR1 and CDR2 (germline): ENHRY, SYGVKD. Trimming took 2 bases from V and 3 from J; bases not matched to a gene: 5. CDR3: CAISEVDRGNYEQYF. DNA of the CDR3: TGTGCCATCAGTGAGGTGGACAGGGGCAACTACGAGCAGTACTTC.

The V and J genes are TRBV4-2 and TRBJ1-2; TRBD1 aligns across 8 bases. The CDR3 covers 13 residues. CDR1 and CDR2 from the germline V gene are LGHNA and YNFKEQ. J lost 9 bases, V lost 0 bases, and 3 bases had no gene match. The CDR3 sequence: CASSQDRQGSYTF. The CDR3 region has the DNA TGTGCCAGCAGCCAAGATAGACAGGGGAGCTACACCTTC.